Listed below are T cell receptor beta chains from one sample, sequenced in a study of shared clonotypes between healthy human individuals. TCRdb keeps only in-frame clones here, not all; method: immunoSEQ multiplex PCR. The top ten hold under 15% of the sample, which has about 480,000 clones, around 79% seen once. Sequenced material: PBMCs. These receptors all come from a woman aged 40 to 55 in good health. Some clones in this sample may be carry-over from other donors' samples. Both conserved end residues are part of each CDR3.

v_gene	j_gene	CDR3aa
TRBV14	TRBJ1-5	CASSQNTNRDRGQPQHF
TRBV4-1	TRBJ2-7	CASSSYSGRARNEQYF
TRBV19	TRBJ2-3	CANPFLAGGQNTQYF
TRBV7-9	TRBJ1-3	CASSPIRGIIPSGNTIYF
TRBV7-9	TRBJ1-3	CASSWVSGSGDSGNTIYF
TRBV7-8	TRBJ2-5	CASSLIAGSETQYF
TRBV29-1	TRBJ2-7	CSVRGGSSYEQYF
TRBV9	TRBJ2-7	CASSVAASGSYGDEQYF
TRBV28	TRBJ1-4	CASSLTGDPTTNEKLFF
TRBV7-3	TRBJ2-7	CASSLGSGSYEQYF
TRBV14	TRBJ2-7	CASTLWHSYEQYF
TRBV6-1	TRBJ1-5	CASKKTGNSGQPQHF
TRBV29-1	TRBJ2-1	CSVHTRREKNEQFF
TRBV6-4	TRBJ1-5	CASSPQPGVGNQPQHF
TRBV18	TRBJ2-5	CASSSYQETQYF
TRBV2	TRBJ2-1	CASKPGLSSYNEQFF
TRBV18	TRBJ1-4	CASSSSTNEKLFF
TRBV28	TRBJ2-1	CASSLSLAGRYNEQFF
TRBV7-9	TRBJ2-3	CASSLEVGGGTDTQYF
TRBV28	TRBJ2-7	CASSFPGHYEQYF
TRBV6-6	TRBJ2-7	CASSYSRLYEQYF
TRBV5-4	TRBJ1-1	CTSSLAPGERGTEAFF
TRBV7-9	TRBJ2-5	CASKREGREETQYF
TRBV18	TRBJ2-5	CASSPDREPQETQYF
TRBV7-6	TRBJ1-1	CASSLGRGMNTEAFF
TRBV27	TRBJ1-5	CASNQPTPRPGQGSQPQHF
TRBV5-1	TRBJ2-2	CASSPVGGSNTGELFF
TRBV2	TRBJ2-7	CASPHPGQYF
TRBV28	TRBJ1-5	CASRTGGQPQHF
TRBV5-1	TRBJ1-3	CASSAGQASSGNTIYF
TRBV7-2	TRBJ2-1	CASSLYVLDNEQFF
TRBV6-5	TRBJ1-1	CASRRDSTNTEAFF
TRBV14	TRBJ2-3	CASSQGRGDTDTQYF
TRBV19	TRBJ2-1	CASSPSQGGNYNEQFF
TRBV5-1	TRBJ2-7	CASSPPGQAYEQYF
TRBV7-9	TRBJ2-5	CASSWIEAGGETQYF
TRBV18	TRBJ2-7	CASSPPGQGYEQYF
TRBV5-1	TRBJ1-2	CASSLVGGYGYTF
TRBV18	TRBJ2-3	CASSPGRTTDTQYF
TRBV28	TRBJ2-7	CASSFYRYSEQYF
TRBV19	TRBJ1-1	CASSEDRELNTEAFF
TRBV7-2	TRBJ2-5	CASSLDPGVETQYF
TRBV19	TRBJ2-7	CASRPRGALNHEQYF
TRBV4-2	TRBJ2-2	CASSQVPRGLGELFF
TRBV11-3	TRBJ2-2	CASSPGVAGAGELFF
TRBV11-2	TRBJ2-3	CASSLAGQRTDTQYF
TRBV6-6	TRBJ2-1	CASSPTRLAGGNEQFF
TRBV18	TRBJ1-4	CASSGGQAAANEKLFF